The source of this T cell receptor (beta chain) is a study of identical twins. MiXCR, applied by TCRdb to the 5' RACE reads, yields one record per CDR3 protein. Of 550,000 to 700,000 distinct CDR3 sequences in the sample, 21% were seen once. Germline lookup yields CDR1 SGHRS and CDR2 YFSETQ. V was shortened by 5 bases and J by 3 bases, with 12 bases between the two germline ends. The CDR3 totals 13 residues. The same sample was also used in a study of T cells expressing NK-cell markers. Turning to that study: TCR beta repertoires came from sorted CD3+CD56+NKG2C+, CD3+CD56+NKG2C- and CD3+CD56-NKG2C+ T cells. About 1.0-8% of CD8+ T cells in more than 5 donors belonged to dominant NKG2C+ clonotypes.

Input material: PBMCs. This clonotype was obtained from a woman aged 18-29 years in good health. The rearrangement uses TRBV5-1 and TRBJ2-7; D remains unclear. The CDR3: CASRTQKGYEQYF. The CDR3 DNA reads as TGCGCCAGCAGAACACAAAAGGGCTACGAGCAGTACTTC.